The 3 T cell receptor beta chains given below trace back to one sample, sequenced in a study of shared clonotypes between healthy human individuals (TCRdb year 2020). Receptor amplification or capture employed the immunoSEQ multiplex PCR assay. In TCRdb, the immuneACCESS table is reduced to in-frame sequences with V and J assigned. These tables do not hold every clone; where another copy was compared, an unresolved V gene accounts for under half, and the others remain unexplained. The sample table holds around 580,000 clones, of which nearly 98% were seen once. 0.3% to 0.35% of the sample is held by the ten biggest clonotypes. CD8 naive samples were CD45RO-negative cells positively selected for CCR7, giving a CD45RA+CCR7+ population that excluded TemRA cells. Sequencing was done on a sample of naive CD8+ T cells sorted from blood. The sample's cell subset or site, from its label and the paper: CD45RA+CCR7+. The receptors shown here come from a man aged 25-40 years in good health.

The chain is built from TRBV29-1 and TRBJ2-1; no clear D gene. Germline CDR1 SQVTM, CDR2 ANQGSEA. V lost 7 bases, J lost 4 bases, and 14 bases lay in between. The CDR3 is 13 residues long. The CDR3 DNA sequence: TGCAGCGGTTATAAGGAGAATTACAATGAGCAGTTCTTC. It specifies CSGYKENYNEQFF.

The chain carries TRBV15 and TRBJ1-2, with 7 positions matching TRBD1. V trimming: 3 bases; J trimming: 5 bases; junction bases outside the gene matches: 9. The CDR3 totals 15 residues. Per germline, CDR1 LNHNV and CDR2 YYDKDF (reference sequence). CDR3 region: CATSSNPGQRYGYTF. For the CDR3, the DNA is TGTGCCACCAGCAGCAACCCGGGACAGAGATATGGCTACACCTTC.

This clone was seen once. The chain carries TRBV6-6 and TRBJ2-5, with D perhaps assigned TRBD1 or TRBD2 (5 bases each). This CDR3 region has 16 residues. V dropped 2 bases and J dropped 1 base, with 14 bases sitting between them. CDR1 and CDR2 from the germline V gene are MNHNY and SVGAGI (reference sequence). The CDR3 DNA is TGTGCCAGCAGTTACGCCCTGAGGGGTCCCCAAGAGACCCAGTACTTC. This encodes CASSYALRGPQETQYF.